One and the same sample provided the 3 T cell receptor beta chains below, sequenced in a study of vaccination and CD4 T cells after COVID-19. Sample treatment: roughly 10-day PBMC culture with coronavirus spike peptide pools or control peptides (ViraFEST assay). Cultured CD4+ T-cell DNA underwent Oncomine TCR Beta short-read sequencing. Via MiXCR, TCRdb re-called the PCR reads, giving one row per CDR3 protein. This table holds some 11,000 distinct CDR3 sequences, roughly half found once. Their target antigens are unknown. The sample taken for sequencing was CD4+ T cells from blood, cultured in vitro. These receptors all come from a human donor who had recovered from COVID-19.

The chain couples TRBV19 to TRBJ2-5, with no clear D. Trimming stripped 1 base from V and 4 bases from J, with 10 bases between. CDR3 size: 14 residues. Germline V lookup: CDR1 LNHDA, CDR2 SQIVND (reference sequence). Written as DNA, the CDR3 is TGTGCCAGTAGTATAGCGGGTTTGGGAGAGACCCAGTACTTC. Amino acid sequence: CASSIAGLGETQYF.

The J gene is TRBJ2-7, the V gene TRBV11-1; 7 bases agree with TRBD1. The germline gives CDR1 SGHAT, CDR2 FQDESV (reference sequence). Trimming took 1 base from V and 0 from J; bases not matched to a gene: 12. CDR3 length equals 18 residues. The CDR3 coding sequence is TGTGCCAGCAGCTTAGTCTCGTTGGATGGGACAGCCTCCTACGAGCAGTACTTC. Translation: CASSLVSLDGTASYEQYF.

This rearrangement joins TRBV10-3 to TRBJ2-7; 8 positions match TRBD1. There are 15 residues in the CDR3. Germline V gene lookup returns CDR1 ENHRY and CDR2 SYGVKD. V dropped 3 bases and J dropped 4; count of bases not matched to a gene: 8. CDR3 amino acids: CAISDRRDRLYEQYF. CDR3 DNA sequence: TGTGCCATCAGTGACAGGAGGGACAGGCTTTACGAGCAGTACTTC.